This T cell receptor beta chain was found in a study of blood T cell repertoires in COVID-19. The wider study: Collection of acute and convalescent COVID-19 samples took place in the United States, Italy and Spain. T cells, B-cell-depleted T cells, or PBMCs supplied cDNA or gDNA.

Original data processing: Reference gene primer amplification in the assay estimated nucleated cell counts. The repertoire was sequenced with immunoSEQ multiplex PCR; TCRdb's copy has only in-frame clones and lacks some. D and trimming were read from the DNA, whereas the V and J calls and clone size are those reported in that table. The sample includes around 200,000 clones, around 80% of them seen just once. The CDR3 loop spans 15 amino acids. CDR1 MNHEY and CDR2 SVGAGI come from the germline V gene. Trimming removed 7 bases from V and 3 bases from J; junction bases left unmatched: 8. The sequence came from a man in his forties with active or convalescent COVID-19. V usage is TRBV6-5 and J usage is TRBJ1-5, with TRBD1 matching over 8 bases. Sequencing input: peripheral blood. The CDR3 loop reads CASTEGRGLNQPQHF. As DNA, the CDR3 is TGTGCCAGCACCGAGGGCAGGGGGCTCAATCAGCCCCAGCATTTT.